This T cell receptor beta chain was obtained from a study of T cell repertoires in cytomegalovirus infection. About the study: It was recently identified HLA-C-restricted and well-studied HLA-B-restricted CMV epitopes that the study used. Both a matching HLA type and CMV infection were indicated by public TCR beta signatures.

Points from the study as a whole: Dominant in the ex vivo response were TCR beta clonotypes restricted by HLA-C and specific for CMV. Public TCR beta family frequency separated CMV-and-HLA carriers, including in an independent cohort.

Each CDR3 protein is one row after TCRdb ran MiXCR on the reads. This sample has approximately 470,000 distinct CDR3 sequences; approximately 42% occur once, and the top ten carry roughly two fifths. Concerning this clonotype: Antigen unknown.

Trimming cost V 2 bases and J 3 bases, with 14 bases left between them. Germline V gene data show CDR1 as SGHTA and CDR2 as FQGNSA. This CDR3 has 15 residues. The sequencing used cultured PBMCs, collected from culture after CMV antigen stimulation. The chain is built from TRBV7-2 and TRBJ2-7; D assignment may be TRBD1 or TRBD2 (6 bases each). This clonotype was obtained from a human donor in good health (CMV status not recorded). Some clones in this sample may be carry-over from other donors' samples. CDR3 region: CASSLSGARDYEQYF. DNA for the CDR3: TGTGCCAGCAGCTTATCGGGGGCTAGAGACTACGAGCAGTACTTC. The entire variable domain, with the rest obtained from reference TRBV7-2 and TRBJ2-7, is as follows: GAGVSQSPSNKVTEKGKDVELRCDPISGHTALYWYRQSLGQGLEFLIYFQGNSAPDKSGLPSDRFSAERTGGSVSTLTIQRTQQEDSAVYLCASSLSGARDYEQYFGPGTRLTVT.